This TCR beta chain emerged from a study of blood T cell repertoires in COVID-19. After removal of 3 bases from V and 14 bases from J, the junction contained 9 bases not matched to a gene. The CDR3 runs 13 residues. Authors' processing steps: Cell counts per sample came from amplifying reference gene primers. The data were produced by immunoSEQ multiplex PCR, yet TCRdb's version contains in-frame clones alone and is incomplete. That table gives V, J and clone size, and the DNA gave D and trimming. The table includes some 220,000 clones, over 75% detected once. Sample: PBMCs or T cells enriched from blood (not recorded which). The chain carries TRBV12-3 or TRBV12-4 and TRBJ2-3; 9 bases match TRBD2. This clonotype was obtained from a woman aged 18-29 years in a cohort exposed to, infected with or recovered from COVID-19 (not recorded which). CDR3 nucleotides: TGTGCCAGCAGTTTCAGGGAGCGGGGGGTGCGGTATTTT. This encodes CASSFRERGVRYF.